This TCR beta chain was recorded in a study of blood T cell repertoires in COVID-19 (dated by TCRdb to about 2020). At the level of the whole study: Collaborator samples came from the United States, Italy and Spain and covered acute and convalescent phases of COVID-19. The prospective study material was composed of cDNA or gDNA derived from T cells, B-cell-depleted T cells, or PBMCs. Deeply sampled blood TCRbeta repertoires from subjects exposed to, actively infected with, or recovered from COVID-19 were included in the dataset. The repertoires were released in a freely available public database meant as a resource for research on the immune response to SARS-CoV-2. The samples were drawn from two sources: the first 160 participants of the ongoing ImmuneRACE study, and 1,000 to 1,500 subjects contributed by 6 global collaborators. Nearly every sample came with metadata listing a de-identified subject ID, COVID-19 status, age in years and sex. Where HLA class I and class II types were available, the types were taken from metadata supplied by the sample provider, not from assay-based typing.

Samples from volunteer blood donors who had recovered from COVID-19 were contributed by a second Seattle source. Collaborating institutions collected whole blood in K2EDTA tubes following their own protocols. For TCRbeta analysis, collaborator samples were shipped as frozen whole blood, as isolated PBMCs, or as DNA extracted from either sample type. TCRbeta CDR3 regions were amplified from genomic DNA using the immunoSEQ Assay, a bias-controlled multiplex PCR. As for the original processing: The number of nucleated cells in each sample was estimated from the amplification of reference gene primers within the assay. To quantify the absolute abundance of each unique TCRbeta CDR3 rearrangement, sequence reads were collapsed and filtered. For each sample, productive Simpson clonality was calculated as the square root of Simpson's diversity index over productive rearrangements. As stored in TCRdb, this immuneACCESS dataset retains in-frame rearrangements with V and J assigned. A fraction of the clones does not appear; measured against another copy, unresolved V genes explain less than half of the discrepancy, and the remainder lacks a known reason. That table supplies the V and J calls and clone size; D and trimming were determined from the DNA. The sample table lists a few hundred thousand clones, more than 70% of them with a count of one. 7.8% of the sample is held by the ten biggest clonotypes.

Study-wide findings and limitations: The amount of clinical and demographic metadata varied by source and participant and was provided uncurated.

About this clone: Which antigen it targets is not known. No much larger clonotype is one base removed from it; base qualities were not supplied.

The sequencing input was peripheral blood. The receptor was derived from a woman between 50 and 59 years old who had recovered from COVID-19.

The CDR3 protein is CASSYVAGNYGYTF. The DNA sequence follows: TGTGCCAGCAGTTACGTTGCCGGGAACTATGGCTACACCTTC. This chain is built from TRBV6-5 and TRBJ1-2, with an unclear D gene assignment. Measured from the cysteine to the phenylalanine, the CDR3 is 14 residues long. Only the CDR3 DNA is retained, 42 bases long and in frame from the first base. Trimming costs V 2 bases and J 2 bases, and their ends lie 9 bases apart. CDR1 and CDR2, per the germline V gene, are MNHEY and SVGAGI.